This T cell receptor (beta chain) was sequenced during a study of blood T cell repertoires in COVID-19. Study details: Collection of acute and convalescent COVID-19 samples took place in the United States, Italy and Spain. Sample material is recorded as cDNA or gDNA derived from T cells, B-cell-depleted T cells, or PBMCs.

Original data processing: Amplifying reference gene primers gave estimates of nucleated cell counts. TCRdb keeps only in-frame clones here, not all; method: immunoSEQ multiplex PCR. V and J calls and clone size are given by that table; D and trimming were obtained from the DNA. The repertoire has around 260,000 clones, around 86% of them found once; the top ten carry 10% to 15%. With V trimmed by 6 bases and J by 7 bases, 5 bases remained unmatched. The germline V gene has CDR1 LNHDA and CDR2 SQIVND (reference sequence). CDR3 length equals 14 residues. The sequencing input was peripheral blood. This TCR derives from a human donor in a cohort sampled during active COVID-19. V gene TRBV19 combines with J gene TRBJ1-6, with 8 bases aligning to TRBD1. CDR3 DNA: TGTGCCAGTAGGGACGACAGGGGCAATTCACCCCTCCACTTT. This gives the protein CASRDDRGNSPLHF.